One sample yielded the 32 T cell receptor beta chains listed below, sequenced in a study of control samples from healthy donors and cancer patients. Assay: immunoSEQ multiplex PCR; the TCRdb copy retains only in-frame clones and omits some. Of 110,000 or so clones listed, around 87% are singletons. Sequencing was carried out using blood. These receptor sequences come from a man aged 25-40 years in good health.

This chain links TRBV10-1 with TRBJ2-6; 7 bases match TRBD1. This CDR3 contains 20 residues. V dropped 3 bases and J dropped 0; count of bases not matched to a gene: 14. CDR1 WNHNN and CDR2 SYGVQD come from the germline V gene (reference sequence). The CDR3 region is CASSEKVVGTVLSGANVLTF. The DNA for the CDR3 is TGCGCCAGCAGTGAAAAAGTGGTGGGGACAGTTCTCTCTGGGGCCAACGTCCTGACTTTC.

This clone was counted ten times or more. V is TRBV14 and J is TRBJ2-5; 9 bases fit TRBD2. The ends lost 4 bases at V and 4 bases at J; junction bases unmatched: 10. There are 16 residues in the CDR3. The germline V gene encodes CDR1 SGHDN and CDR2 FVKESK. The CDR3 here is CASSPLTGTSLETQYF. The CDR3 DNA reads TGTGCCAGCAGCCCTCTCACCGGGACTAGCCTAGAGACCCAGTACTTC. Variable domain in full (rest from reference TRBV14 and TRBJ2-5): EAGVTQFPSHSVIEKGQTVTLRCDPISGHDNLYWYRRVMGKEIKFLLHFVKESKQDESGMPNNRFLAERTGGTYSTLKVQPAELEDSGVYFCASSPLTGTSLETQYFGPGTRLLVL.

The chain recombines TRBV3-1 (or the pseudogene TRBV3-2) with TRBJ2-1; D might be TRBD2 (7 bases). This CDR3 spans 13 amino acids. V was pared by 7 bases and J by 4 bases, with 11 bases between. Germline V gives CDR1 LGHDT, CDR2 YNNKEL (reference sequence). This chain's CDR3 is CASTGGNYNEQFF. In DNA form, the CDR3 reads TGTGCCAGCACGGGGGGCAATTACAATGAGCAGTTCTTC.

As DNA, the CDR3 is TGTGCCAGCAGCGTAGGACCGGATACTGAAGCTTTCTTT. Its translation is CASSVGPDTEAFF. The chain employs TRBV9 and TRBJ1-1; D gene unclear. The CDR3 totals 13 residues. CDR1 is SGDLS, CDR2 YYNGEE, per germline. V was trimmed by 0 bases and J by 5 bases, leaving 8 bases between them.

The chain is built from TRBV24-1 and TRBJ1-2; a weak D match, TRBD1 (6 bases). The germline V gene has CDR1 KGHDR and CDR2 SFDVKD. Trimming cost V 3 bases and J 4 bases, with 8 bases left between them. This CDR3 comprises 13 residues. The CDR3 here is CATSDEDSYGYTF. The CDR3 DNA follows: TGTGCCACCAGTGATGAGGACAGCTATGGCTACACCTTC.

The V gene is TRBV18, the J gene TRBJ1-1; tentative D call: TRBD1 (5 bases). This CDR3 spans 13 amino acids. CDR1 and CDR2 (germline): KGHSH, LQKENI. V was pared by 3 bases and J by 6 bases, with 11 bases between. CDR3 region: CASSPSTDPEAFF. The CDR3 DNA reads as TGTGCCAGCTCACCGTCGACAGACCCTGAAGCTTTCTTT.

This chain joins TRBV11-3 and TRBJ2-7; D unresolved. Germline V gene lookup returns CDR1 SGHNT and CDR2 YENEEA. The CDR3 has 17 amino acids. Trimming stripped 3 bases from V and 0 bases from J, with 18 bases between. This CDR3 reads CASSFRTLPESSYEQYF. CDR3 DNA sequence: TGTGCCAGCAGCTTTAGAACCCTTCCAGAGAGCTCCTACGAGCAGTACTTC.

The chain employs TRBV18 and TRBJ2-5; TRBD2 matches at 13 bases. This CDR3 is built from 16 residues. V trimming: 3 bases; J trimming: 2 bases; junction bases outside the gene matches: 3. Germline CDR1 KGHSH, CDR2 LQKENI. The CDR3 bases are TGTGCCAGCTCACCTCGACTAGCGGGGGGACAAGAGACCCAGTACTTC. It is translated as CASSPRLAGGQETQYF.

The chain combines TRBV7-2 with TRBJ1-4; D possibly corresponds to TRBD1 (6 bases). Germline V lookup: CDR1 SGHTA, CDR2 FQGNSA. Trimming stripped 5 bases from V and 4 bases from J, with 14 bases between. CDR3 size: 15 residues. The DNA of the CDR3 is TGTGCCAGCAGCCCCAGACAGGCTGGTAATGAAAAACTGTTTTTT. Amino acids: CASSPRQAGNEKLFF.

This clone was seen more than once but under ten times. The chain recombines TRBV18 with TRBJ1-6; 7 bases match TRBD1. The germline gives CDR1 KGHSH, CDR2 LQKENI. Trimming removed 2 bases from V and 10 bases from J; junction bases left unmatched: 8. This CDR3 spans 15 amino acids. The CDR3 spells CASSPNQGVESPLHF. CDR3 nucleotide sequence: TGTGCCAGCTCACCAAACCAGGGGGTAGAATCACCCCTCCACTTT.

The gene calls are TRBV7-2 and TRBJ1-6; 10 bases align to TRBD1. CDR1 SGHTA and CDR2 FQGNSA come from the germline V gene. The CDR3 runs 17 residues. After removal of 4 bases from V and 5 bases from J, the junction contained 8 bases not matched to a gene. The CDR3 region is CASSSSTGTGDNSPLHF. The CDR3 region has the DNA TGTGCCAGCAGCTCGTCAACTGGGACAGGGGATAATTCACCCCTCCACTTT.

The chain employs TRBV6-1 and TRBJ2-4; D is perhaps TRBD1 or TRBD2 (7 bases each). The germline gives CDR1 MNHNS, CDR2 SASEGT. CDR3 length equals 15 residues. Trimming cost V 3 bases and J 7 bases, with 16 bases left between them. The CDR3 DNA reads TGTGCCAGCAGTGATGATAACAGGGGAGGGAACATTCAGTACTTC. It codes for CASSDDNRGGNIQYF.

The chain has TRBV3-1 (or the pseudogene TRBV3-2) and TRBJ2-2; D remains ambiguous. Trimming left V 4 bases short and J 5 bases short, with 17 bases between. Germline loops: CDR1 LGHDT, CDR2 YNNKEL (reference sequence). The CDR3 extends over 16 amino acids. In DNA form, the CDR3 reads TGTGCCAGCAGCCTCATGACAACCCGTAGGACCGGGGAGCTGTTTTTT. Protein: CASSLMTTRRTGELFF.

Written as DNA, the CDR3 is TGTGCCAGTAGTATCGGCAGGCGCTCTGGGGCCAACGTCCTGACTTTC. Protein: CASSIGRRSGANVLTF. The chain joins TRBV19 to TRBJ2-6; D call uncertain. V was pared by 3 bases and J by 0 bases, with 9 bases between. The germline gives CDR1 LNHDA, CDR2 SQIVND (reference sequence). The CDR3 sequence is 16 residues long.

The rearrangement joins TRBV2 to TRBJ1-1; TRBD1 matches at 7 bases. V trimming: 6 bases; J trimming: 2 bases; junction bases outside the gene matches: 9. This CDR3 region has 15 residues. CDR1 and CDR2 (germline): SNHLY, FYNNEI. The CDR3 loop reads CASSEGAGVNTEAFF. The CDR3 DNA reads as TGTGCCAGCAGCGAGGGGGCAGGGGTTAACACTGAAGCTTTCTTT.

The rearrangement links TRBV7-9 to TRBJ2-7; 7 bases are shared with TRBD1. The junction had 2 bases not matched to a gene; V was cut back by 3 bases and J by 9 bases. This CDR3 contains 11 residues. Germline loops: CDR1 SEHNR, CDR2 FQNEAQ (reference sequence). CDR3 sequence: CASSLRGRQYF. The CDR3 DNA sequence: TGTGCCAGCAGCTTGAGGGGGCGGCAGTACTTC. Using reference TRBV7-9 and TRBJ2-7 for the parts outside the CDR3, the full variable domain is DTGVSQNPRHKITKRGQNVTFRCDPISEHNRLYWYRQTLGQGPEFLTYFQNEAQLEKSRLLSDRFSAERPKGSFSTLEIQRTEQGDSAMYLCASSLRGRQYFGPGTRLTVT.

This clone appeared once. The V and J genes are TRBV24-1 and TRBJ2-3; D is perhaps TRBD2 (7 bases). V lost 9 bases and J lost 5, with 17 bases in between. The CDR3 totals 14 residues. Germline assignment: CDR1 KGHDR and CDR2 SFDVKD. The DNA of the CDR3 is TGTGCCACCCAGAGGGGGGGGGCCGTAGATACGCAGTATTTT. Its translation is CATQRGGAVDTQYF.

This clone appeared once. V and J are TRBV5-1 and TRBJ1-1; no clear D. The CDR3 runs 14 residues. In germline, CDR1 is SGHRS, CDR2 YFSETQ. Trimming left V 3 bases short and J 0 bases short, with 9 bases between. CDR3 DNA: TGCGCCAGCAGCTGGGGAGTAATGAACACTGAAGCTTTCTTT. It is translated as CASSWGVMNTEAFF.

In regard to this clone: The same CDR3 is also encoded by other DNA sequences in this sample. The chain links TRBV7-3 to TRBJ2-1; no definite D call. In germline, CDR1 is SGHTA, CDR2 FQGTGA. V was trimmed by 3 bases and J by 0 bases, leaving 6 bases between them. This CDR3 has 14 amino acids. The CDR3 sequence is CASSLVGSYNEQFF. The CDR3 DNA reads as TGTGCCAGCAGCTTGGTGGGCTCCTACAATGAGCAGTTCTTC.

This clone was seen a few times. The V and J genes are TRBV27 and TRBJ1-3, with D tentatively TRBD1 (6 bases). The CDR3 runs 17 residues. Germline CDR1 and CDR2: MNHEY and SMNVEV (reference sequence). With 5 bases removed from V and 3 bases from J, the gap between germline ends came to 20 bases. In nucleotides, the CDR3 is TGTGCCAGCAGTCCAAGACAGGAGCAGGCGTTTGGAAACACCATATATTTT. This codes for CASSPRQEQAFGNTIYF.

V and J are TRBV18 and TRBJ2-5; D perhaps matches TRBD1 (6 bases). Germline CDR1 reads KGHSH; CDR2 reads LQKENI. This CDR3 has 13 amino acids. V was pared by 2 bases and J by 2 bases, with 6 bases between. The CDR3 region is CASSPGQQETQYF. The CDR3 region has the DNA TGTGCCAGCTCACCAGGACAGCAAGAGACCCAGTACTTC.

This clone was recorded only once. V gene TRBV2 combines with J gene TRBJ1-5; possibly TRBD1 for D (6 bases). This CDR3 region has 14 residues. Trimming pared 5 bases from V and 0 bases from J, leaving 8 bases between. Per the germline V gene, CDR1 is SNHLY and CDR2 is FYNNEI. The CDR3 spells CASSWTDSNQPQHF. Written as DNA, the CDR3 is TGTGCCAGCAGTTGGACAGATAGCAATCAGCCCCAGCATTTT.

The chain is built from TRBV2 and TRBJ1-1; D remains ambiguous. The V gene lost 0 bases and the J gene lost 8 bases, with 4 bases spanning the gap. This CDR3 has 11 amino acids. Germline V gene sequence: CDR1 SNHLY, CDR2 FYNNEI. CDR3 residues: CASSEAVEAFF. CDR3 nucleotides: TGTGCCAGCAGTGAAGCTGTAGAAGCTTTCTTT.

V gene TRBV19 combines with J gene TRBJ1-3, with TRBD1 matching over 8 bases. Germline-derived CDR1 and CDR2 are LNHDA and SQIVND (reference sequence). The CDR3 loop spans 15 amino acids. V shed 6 bases and J 2 bases; nucleotides not matched to a gene: 6. This chain's CDR3 is CASSPDRVPGNTIYF. CDR3 bases: TGTGCCAGTAGCCCGGACAGGGTCCCTGGAAACACCATATATTTT.

The V call is TRBV11-3, the J call TRBJ1-3; TRBD1 might be the D (5 bases). This CDR3 comprises 17 residues. V was cut by 3 bases and J by 0 bases, with 15 bases left in between. Germline loops: CDR1 SGHNT, CDR2 YENEEA. CDR3 region: CASSFGVTGTSGNTIYF. The CDR3 bases are TGTGCCAGCAGCTTCGGCGTCACTGGGACCTCTGGAAACACCATATATTTT.

The chain combines TRBV5-4 with TRBJ1-3; D is perhaps TRBD1 (5 bases). Trimming took off 3 bases at V and 1 base at J, with 17 bases between the two ends. Germline assignment: CDR1 SGHNT and CDR2 YYREEE (reference sequence). The CDR3 loop spans 17 amino acids. The CDR3 loop is CASSSGSGARSGNTIYF. The CDR3 DNA is TGTGCCAGCAGCTCCGGTTCCGGGGCGCGGTCTGGAAACACCATATATTTT. The full variable domain, with the rest looked up from reference TRBV5-4 and TRBJ1-3, is ETGVTQSPTHLIKTRGQQVTLRCSSQSGHNTVSWYQQALGQGPQFIFQYYREEENGRGNFPPRFSGLQFPNYSSELNVNALELDDSALYLCASSSGSGARSGNTIYFGEGSWLTVV.

V usage is TRBV2 and J usage is TRBJ1-1; possibly TRBD1 for D (6 bases). Germline V CDR1 and CDR2: SNHLY, FYNNEI. The V and J ends lost 5 bases and 7 bases respectively, with 11 bases between them. The CDR3 runs to 12 residues. CDR3 nucleotide sequence: TGTGCCAGCAGTTCCCAGGGGTATGAAGCTTTCTTT. As protein: CASSSQGYEAFF.

The chain is built from TRBV30 and TRBJ1-2, with unresolved D. V lost 0 bases and J 8 bases, leaving 10 bases between the germline ends. The CDR3 is made up of 12 amino acids. Germline V lookup: CDR1 GTSNPN, CDR2 SVGIG (reference sequence). The CDR3 protein is CAWSVRSGGYTF. The CDR3 nucleotides read TGTGCCTGGAGTGTAAGGTCCGGAGGCTACACCTTC.

The CDR3 protein is CAWGTDFNTEAFF. CDR3 DNA: TGTGCCTGGGGGACAGACTTTAACACTGAAGCTTTCTTT. The J gene is TRBJ1-1, the V gene TRBV30, with 7 bases aligning to TRBD1. Germline V gene sequence: CDR1 GTSNPN, CDR2 SVGIG (reference sequence). The CDR3 loop spans 13 amino acids. The V and J ends lost 5 bases and 2 bases, in that order; junction bases with no gene match: 5.

This clone has only one observation. The sample contains more than one DNA sequence encoding this CDR3. CDR3 sequence reads: CASSPPNQPQHF. The CDR3 nucleotides are TGTGCCAGCAGTCCGCCGAATCAGCCCCAGCATTTT. The chain couples TRBV12-3 or TRBV12-4 to TRBJ1-5; no clear D. This CDR3 is built from 12 residues. V dropped 5 bases and J dropped 4 bases, with 6 bases sitting between them.

This clone turned up a few times. The CDR3 loop reads CASALPTGANVLTF. DNA of the CDR3: TGTGCCAGCGCTCTCCCCACTGGGGCCAACGTCCTGACTTTC. The chain combines TRBV19 with TRBJ2-6; D gene unclear. The CDR3 has 14 residues. V gave up 9 bases and J gave up 2 bases, with 11 bases separating them. The germline V gene encodes CDR1 LNHDA and CDR2 SQIVND (reference sequence).

At least ten counts were recorded for this clone. This chain joins TRBV11-3 and TRBJ1-1; D gene uncertain. Per the germline V gene, CDR1 is SGHNT and CDR2 is YENEEA. The CDR3 is 15 residues long. V lost 1 base to trimming and J lost 0 bases, with 9 bases between them. The CDR3 DNA reads TGTGCCAGCAGCTTAGGCGCCGGCATGAACACTGAAGCTTTCTTT. Translating gives CASSLGAGMNTEAFF.